This TCR beta chain derives from a study of cytomegalovirus exposure and HLA in healthy donors (dated by TCRdb to 2017 to 2019). About the study as a whole: An earlier analysis of 587 of the donors reported 276 Gb of sequence data and 117 million unique TCR beta sequences obtained from about 170 million T cells. Typing coverage differed by locus: A, B, C, DRB1 and DQB1 were typed in roughly 620-630 donors, DQA1 in 522, DPA1 in some 610, and DPB1 in around 490. Both class I and class II loci were covered by HLA typing, at four-digit resolution. A later analysis re-analyzed previously published TCR beta repertoires from roughly 630 donors and added high-resolution HLA genotyping to study TCR occurrence patterns. Among the roughly 390 genotyped donors, about 85% belonged to the genetic ancestry cluster associated with self-reported Caucasian donors. On average, over 200,000 unique TCR beta nucleotide sequences were sequenced per donor among 300 to 500 genotyped donors of the cohort, with 15% to 20% of those sequences being non-productive. The study aimed to test whether cataloging public T cell receptors could reveal signatures of past pathogen exposure. Around 320 gigabases of sequencing data and tens of millions of unique TCR sequences were included in an early release covering under 650 HLA-typed donors. The study used immunosequencing to profile the T cell repertoires of around 600 subjects and linked those repertoires to cytomegalovirus serostatus. An earlier analysis of several hundred of the donors used high-throughput TCR beta sequencing to judge whether each TCR beta V gene segment behaved as functional or pseudogenic. Rather than drawing on any new phenotypic data, the later analysis identified candidate immune exposures from TCR beta sequences and the way those sequences occurred across donors. Donor age, sex, ethnicity and CMV serostatus were collected together with the repertoire data. A later genetic analysis used genome-wide SNP genotypes for about 65% of the roughly 700 donors, treating that subset as a discovery cohort. Along with the 666-subject first cohort, a separate validation cohort of 120 different subjects was used. Every repertoire in the discovery cohort had been generated on one and the same sequencing platform. High-throughput TCR immunosequencing, statistical association of individual TCRs with disease status, and machine learning were combined to predict cytomegalovirus infection status. Because of strong linkage in the cohort, 4 to 6 DR-DQ haplotypes were treated as single units for association and clustering.

Notes on this clone: It has no known antigen specificity. No base-level quality is on record; no much larger clone is a single base apart.

In total, roughly 710 healthy bone marrow donors made up the cohort. Cohort members were all nominally healthy when sampled, although unrecorded immune exposures were likely present. The donor was CMV seronegative and was included in the group of approximately 350 seronegative cohort members. Each donor provided a peripheral blood sample, and peripheral blood mononuclear cells were used for TCR beta sequencing. The Qiagen DNeasy Blood Extraction Kit was used to extract genomic DNA from the blood cell samples. General findings and caveats noted by the study authors: Correlated functional status among segregating V segments might reflect linkage disequilibrium, but an unknown experimental factor could not be ruled out. Because counts were too low, about 15 rarely observed V segments, including chromosome 9 orphons, were left out of the earlier analysis of some 600 of the donors. A further reported finding was that TCR beta sequences accurately predicted the HLA-A and HLA-B alleles for most subjects in the first cohort. According to a later genetic analysis, donors in an Asian-associated ancestry cluster had fewer N-insertions in productive TCRs than the approximately 700-donor mean. According to a later analysis, TCR association rates differed among HLA loci, with DRB1 alleles showing the most associated TCRs and HLA-C alleles showing the fewest. V-gene and J-gene trimming of TCR beta chains was associated with a missense DCLRE1C variant in a later genetic analysis, and the association was replicated in an independent cohort. A few of the identified cytomegalovirus-associated TCR beta chains were confirmed in vitro to be specific for cytomegalovirus antigens. Broadly in line with IMGT annotations, most TCR beta V segments showed up in productive rearrangements about 87% or about 30% of the time in an earlier analysis of a few hundred of the donors. According to a later analysis, parvovirus B19, influenza, CMV and Epstein-Barr virus appeared linked to several top co-occurrence clusters. Across donors, most TCR sequences were observed very rarely, whereas some public TCRs were present in many individuals. The authors suggested that the approach could potentially be extended to other disease states and immunological phenotypes. In a later analysis, 16,951 TCR beta sequences were associated with specific HLA alleles at a false discovery rate of 0.05. Only TCR beta chains were sequenced in this cohort, and the absence of alpha or paired-chain data limited detectable features. Sequencing depth was assumed to be roughly uniform across donors in the presence/absence analyses, though that assumption may not hold. In both the original and validation cohorts, the classifier was reported to diagnose cytomegalovirus status with high specificity and sensitivity. A later analysis found that HLA-associated TCR beta chains were more clonally expanded and had lower generation probabilities than equally common non-associated chains. The sequencing pipeline was judged likely to have produced a cluster of highly shared sequence variants as a technical artifact. Because HLA typing was missing for some donors at each locus, association tests included only the typed subset. Strong co-occurrence of HLA alleles, especially DR and DQ, made assigning TCR associations to individual alleles difficult. The study gave a list of some 150 TCR beta chains associated with cytomegalovirus. Most CMV-associated TCR beta chains appeared to be HLA-restricted in a later analysis, and the HLA associations seemed to be driven largely by CMV exposure. Some IMGT-functional V segments, including TRBV6-2 and TRBV6-3, could not be told apart with the 87-base-pair reads, so those segments were excluded. CMV serostatus was the only immune exposure information available for the cohort.

CDR1 and CDR2, per the germline V gene, are ENHRY and SYGVKD. V loses 0 bases of germline sequence and J loses 0 bases, and the interval between the two ends is 8 bases. Including cysteine and phenylalanine, the CDR3 has 15 amino acids. Only the CDR3 DNA is retained, 45 bases long and in frame from the first base. Library construction relied on the immunoSEQ multiplex PCR assay. The multiplex PCR relied on a mix of 60 forward primers for TCR Vbeta segments and 13 reverse primers for TCR Jbeta segments. The CDR3 region of rearranged TCR beta genes was amplified from genomic DNA by a multiplex PCR assay. The Illumina HiSeq System was used to sequence the amplified TCR beta libraries as 87-base-pair reads. Per the authors' processing: In a later analysis, approximately 74 million unique TCR beta chains were counted across the roughly 670 repertoires, and roughly 11 million of these chains were shared by at least two donors. Raw reads were error-corrected and collapsed into unique sequences by a nearest-neighbor algorithm in which closely related sequences were merged to remove PCR and sequencing errors. CDR3 sequences were aligned to IMGT reference sequences to assign V, D and J gene segments. For a sequence to be retained, a match of at least six nucleotides was required to both a V gene segment and a J gene segment. Rearrangements were called productive when the CDR3 lacked stop codons and stayed in frame with V and J; all others were non-productive. CDR3 was defined according to IMGT convention as the region running from the second conserved V-encoded cysteine to the conserved J-encoded phenylalanine. The earlier analysis of about 640 of the donors excluded any sequence lacking an unambiguous match to a single V gene segment. An earlier analysis of 587 of the donors called V segments functional above 56.7% productive rearrangements and segregating when the between-donor standard deviation exceeded 5%. To diagnose cytomegalovirus status from the catalog of TCR beta chain sequences, a statistical classification framework was built. In a later analysis, TCR nucleotide sequences were compared against IMGT/GENE-DB human TR gene sequences so that V and J genes could be assigned. The TCRdist pipeline was used in a later analysis to assign CDR3 sequences and most-parsimonious VDJ recombination scenarios. A later analysis defined each TCR beta chain by its CDR3 amino acid sequence plus V-gene family, and excluded reads lacking a unique V-gene family. As a way to deal with suspected cross-contamination and a sequencing artifact, a later analysis dropped hundreds of nucleotide sequences that were highly shared and had low generation probability. A later analysis calculated a clonal expansion index for each public chain from normalized within-repertoire ranks of inferred template counts. A later analysis computed generation probabilities with a VDJ recombination model fitted to out-of-frame rearrangements, and checked the results against IGoR. A later analysis scored TCR-TCR, TCR-HLA and TCR-CMV co-occurrence with hypergeometric tests, applying a repertoire-size bias correction to TCR pairs. A later analysis estimated false discovery rates by permuting HLA or CMV assignments 20 times. In a later analysis, co-occurring TCRs were grouped with DBSCAN, and TCRdist sequence similarity was added when clustering was performed within HLA-allele-positive subsets. Co-occurrence clustering excluded repertoires with fewer than 30,000 or more than 120,000 public chains, plus five with anomalous nucleotide sharing. TCRdb took this table from immuneACCESS and kept in-frame rearrangements with V and J called. Such tables lack part of the clones; where checked against another copy, unresolved V genes explain under half of the gap, and the rest is unexplained. That table is the source of V, J and clone size, and D and trimming were worked out from the DNA. Present in this sample are around 150,000 clones, 70% to 90% of which were seen just once. The ten biggest clones cover about 1.9% of the sample.

Sequenced input: PBMCs. This sequence was found in a woman aged 18-29 years in good health and CMV-seronegative. Recombination connected TRBV10-3 to TRBJ1-1, with TRBD1 tentatively as D gene (5 bases match). The CDR3 reads as follows: CAISESAGLNTEAFF. The DNA sequence is as follows: TGTGCCATCAGTGAGTCGGCAGGGTTGAACACTGAAGCTTTCTTT.